This TCR beta chain comes out of a study of cytomegalovirus exposure and HLA in healthy donors. Regarding this clone: The antigen remains undetermined.

Study-level findings and limits: At a 0.05 false discovery rate, a later analysis found over 15,000 TCR beta sequences to be associated with HLA alleles. With later analysis, a missense DCLRE1C variant became linked to TCR beta V- and J-gene trimming.

The PCR employed 60 Vbeta primers together with 13 Jbeta primers. Generated by immunoSEQ multiplex PCR, the TCRdb table keeps only in-frame clones and is missing some. The sample records some 130,000 clones, roughly four fifths being singletons. The sequencing sample was made of PBMCs. The clonotype was recovered from a girl aged 2-10 years in good health and CMV-seronegative.

The DNA for the CDR3 is TGTGCCAGCAGCACCACTAGCGGGGGGATCTACGAGCAGTACTTC. This sequence encodes CASSTTSGGIYEQYF. The chain has TRBV6-5 and TRBJ2-7, with 12 bases that match TRBD2. This CDR3 spans 15 amino acids. V shed 6 bases, J shed 3 bases, and the junction held 6 bases outside the gene matches. The germline V gene has CDR1 MNHEY and CDR2 SVGAGI.